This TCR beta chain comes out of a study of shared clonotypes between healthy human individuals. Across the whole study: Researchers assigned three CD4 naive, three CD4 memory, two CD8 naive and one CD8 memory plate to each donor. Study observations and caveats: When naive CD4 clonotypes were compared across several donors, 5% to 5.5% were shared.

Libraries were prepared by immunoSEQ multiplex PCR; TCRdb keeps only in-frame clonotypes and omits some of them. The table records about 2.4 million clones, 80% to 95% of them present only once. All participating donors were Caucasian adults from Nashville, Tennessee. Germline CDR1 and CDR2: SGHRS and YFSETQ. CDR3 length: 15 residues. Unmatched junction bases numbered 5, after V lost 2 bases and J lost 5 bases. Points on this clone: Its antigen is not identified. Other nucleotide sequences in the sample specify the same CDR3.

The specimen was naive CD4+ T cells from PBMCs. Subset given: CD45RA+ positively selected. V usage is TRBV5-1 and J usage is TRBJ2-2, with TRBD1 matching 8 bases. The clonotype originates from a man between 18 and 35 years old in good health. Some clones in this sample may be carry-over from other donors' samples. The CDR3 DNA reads TGCGCCAGCAGCTTCGGACAGGGCGGGACCGGGGAGCTGTTTTTT. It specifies CASSFGQGGTGELFF.